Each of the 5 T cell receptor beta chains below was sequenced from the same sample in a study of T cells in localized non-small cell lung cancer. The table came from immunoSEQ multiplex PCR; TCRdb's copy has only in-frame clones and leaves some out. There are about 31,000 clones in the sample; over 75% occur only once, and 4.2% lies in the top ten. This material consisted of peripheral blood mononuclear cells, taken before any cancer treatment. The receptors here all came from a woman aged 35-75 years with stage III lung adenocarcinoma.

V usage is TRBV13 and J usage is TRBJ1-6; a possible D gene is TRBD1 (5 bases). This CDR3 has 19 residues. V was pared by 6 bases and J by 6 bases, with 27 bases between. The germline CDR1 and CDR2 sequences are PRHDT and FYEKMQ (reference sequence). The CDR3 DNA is TGTGCCAGCAGGCCCAAGGCGTGGGGCAGGGTGAACGGTAATTCACCCCTCCACTTT. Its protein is CASRPKAWGRVNGNSPLHF.

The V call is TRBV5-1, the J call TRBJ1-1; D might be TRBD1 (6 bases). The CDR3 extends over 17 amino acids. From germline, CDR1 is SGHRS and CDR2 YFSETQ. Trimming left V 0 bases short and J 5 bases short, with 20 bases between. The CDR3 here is CASSLAGGQEGRTEAFF. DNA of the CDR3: TGCGCCAGCAGCTTGGCCGGGGGGCAGGAGGGTAGAACTGAAGCTTTCTTT.

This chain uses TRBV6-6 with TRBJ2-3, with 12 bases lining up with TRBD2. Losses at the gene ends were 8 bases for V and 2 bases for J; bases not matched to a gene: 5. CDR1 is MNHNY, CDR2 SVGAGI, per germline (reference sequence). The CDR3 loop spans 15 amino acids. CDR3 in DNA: TGTGCCAGCGGATCTAGCGGGAGGGCCACAGATACGCAGTATTTT. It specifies CASGSSGRATDTQYF.

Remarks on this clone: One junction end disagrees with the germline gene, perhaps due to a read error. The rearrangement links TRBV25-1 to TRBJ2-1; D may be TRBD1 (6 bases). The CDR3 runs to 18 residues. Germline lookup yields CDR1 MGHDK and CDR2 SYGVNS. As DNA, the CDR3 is TGTACCAGCAGTGAATGGGGCGGCAGCGAAGGGACAAAGAATGAGCAGTTCTTC. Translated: CTSSEWGGSEGTKNEQFF.

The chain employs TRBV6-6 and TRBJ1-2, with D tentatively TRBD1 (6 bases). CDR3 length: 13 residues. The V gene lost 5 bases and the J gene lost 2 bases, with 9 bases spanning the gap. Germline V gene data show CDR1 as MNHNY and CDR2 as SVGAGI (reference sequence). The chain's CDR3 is CASSRTDNYGYTF. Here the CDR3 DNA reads TGTGCCAGCAGTAGGACAGACAACTATGGCTACACCTTC.